These T cell receptor beta chains were read from a single sample in a study of Ad26.COV2.S vaccination and SARS-CoV-2 variants. The protocol was immunoSEQ multiplex PCR, while the TCRdb copy is restricted to in-frame clones and leaves out a portion. The repertoire holds around 450,000 clones, approximately 90% seen once, with 12% in the top ten. This material consisted of peripheral blood, taken in a trial of Ad26.COV2.S vaccine versus placebo. The origin of the receptors is a person between 18 and 60 years old who received the Ad26.COV2.S COVID-19 vaccine or a placebo. The CDR3 runs from the conserved cysteine through the conserved F or W. Each record gives: D gene, clone size, J gene, CDR3 length, V gene, CDR3 DNA, CDR3 protein. The D gene is left open where the match is weak. For some rows the clone size is stated as once, few or many, or as a class when expanded; others skip it.

D: TRBD2; size: once; J: TRBJ2-1; length: 15; V: TRBV4-3; DNA: TGCGCCAGCAGCCGGGGACTAGCGGGAGTTGATGAGCAGTTCTTC; CDR3: CASSRGLAGVDEQFF
D: TRBD2; size: .; J: TRBJ2-2; length: 18; V: TRBV7-6; DNA: TGTGCCAGCAGCTTATCGGTTTGGGGGACTAGGGGGACCGGGGAGCTGTTTTTT; CDR3: CASSLSVWGTRGTGELFF
D: TRBD2; size: .; J: TRBJ2-3; length: 16; V: TRBV11-3; DNA: TGTGCCAGCAGCTTACAGCCTAGCGGTAGCACAGATACGCAGTATTTT; CDR3: CASSLQPSGSTDTQYF
D: TRBD2; size: .; J: TRBJ2-7; length: 14; V: TRBV19; DNA: TGTGCCAGTACCCTTAGCGGGAGCGAGTACGAGCAGTACTTC; CDR3: CASTLSGSEYEQYF
D: .; size: .; J: TRBJ2-2; length: 14; V: TRBV6-4; DNA: TGTGCCAGCAGACGGACGGTTAACACCGGGGAGCTGTTTTTT; CDR3: CASRRTVNTGELFF
D: TRBD1; size: .; J: TRBJ2-1; length: 14; V: TRBV7-2; DNA: TGTGCCAGCAGCCGCCAGGGACAGGGGGAATCGCAGTTCTTC; CDR3: CASSRQGQGESQFF
D: .; size: .; J: TRBJ1-2; length: 14; V: TRBV27; DNA: TGTGCCAGCAGGGGGAGGAGACCTAACTATGGCTACACCTTC; CDR3: CASRGRRPNYGYTF
D: .; size: .; J: TRBJ1-3; length: 15; V: TRBV18; DNA: TGTGCCAGCTCACCACGGGGAGCCCCGGGAAACACCATATATTTT; CDR3: CASSPRGAPGNTIYF
D: TRBD1; size: .; J: TRBJ1-4; length: 15; V: TRBV9; DNA: TGTGCCAGCAGCCCGCGGACAGGAACAAATGAAAAACTGTTTTTT; CDR3: CASSPRTGTNEKLFF
D: TRBD1; size: .; J: TRBJ1-4; length: 20; V: TRBV7-8; DNA: TGTGCCAGCAGCTTAGTTCGGACAGGGGTTGTGCCCGCAACTAATGAAAAACTGTTTTTT; CDR3: CASSLVRTGVVPATNEKLFF
D: .; size: .; J: TRBJ2-2; length: 15; V: TRBV7-9; DNA: TGTGCCAGCAGCCCCCAGCTAACGGACCGCGGGGAGCTGTTTTTT; CDR3: CASSPQLTDRGELFF
D: .; size: .; J: TRBJ2-7; length: 14; V: TRBV5-5; DNA: TGTGCCAGCAGCTCCGGCGCCAGGGGCGGCGAGCAGTACTTC; CDR3: CASSSGARGGEQYF
D: .; size: .; J: TRBJ2-3; length: 17; V: TRBV10-3; DNA: TGTGCCATCAGTGATGGGTCGGGGGCGACTAGCACAGATACGCAGTATTTT; CDR3: CAISDGSGATSTDTQYF
D: .; size: .; J: TRBJ1-1; length: 15; V: TRBV19; DNA: TGTGCCAGTAGTATTGCGAGGGGATCGAACACTGAAGCTTTCTTT; CDR3: CASSIARGSNTEAFF
D: TRBD1; size: .; J: TRBJ2-2; length: 15; V: TRBV11-2; DNA: TGTGCCAGCAGCGGCCGGGACAGGCGCACCGGGGAGCTGTTTTTT; CDR3: CASSGRDRRTGELFF
D: .; size: .; J: TRBJ2-3; length: 13; V: TRBV5-6; DNA: TGTGCCAGCAGCTTTCGGTACCGAGATACGCAGTATTTT; CDR3: CASSFRYRDTQYF
D: .; size: .; J: TRBJ2-7; length: 12; V: TRBV6-5; DNA: TGTGCCAGCAGTTACGGACGGGCCGAGCAGTACTTC; CDR3: CASSYGRAEQYF
D: .; size: few; J: TRBJ1-6; length: 14; V: TRBV4-1; DNA: TGCGCCAGCAGCACCCGAATGGCAAATTCACCCCTCCACTTT; CDR3: CASSTRMANSPLHF
D: .; size: once; J: TRBJ2-5; length: 14; V: TRBV27; DNA: TGTGCCAGCAGTTTATCCCACAGGCCAGAGACCCAGTACTTC; CDR3: CASSLSHRPETQYF
D: .; size: .; J: TRBJ1-4; length: 14; V: TRBV7-9; DNA: TGTGCCAGCAGCTTAAGGTCGGCTAATGAAAAACTGTTTTTT; CDR3: CASSLRSANEKLFF
D: .; size: .; J: TRBJ1-1; length: 14; V: TRBV19; DNA: TGTGCCAGTACCCGGGACACCATGAACACTGAAGCTTTCTTT; CDR3: CASTRDTMNTEAFF
D: TRBD1; size: .; J: TRBJ1-6; length: 16; V: TRBV3-1/TRBV3-2; DNA: TGTGCCAGCAGCACACCACAGGGGGCGTCTGGTTCACCCCTCCACTTT; CDR3: CASSTPQGASGSPLHF
D: TRBD2; size: .; J: TRBJ2-1; length: 18; V: TRBV29-1; DNA: TGCAGCGTTGAGCTAGCGGGAGGGAAACCCTTCTCCTACAATGAGCAGTTCTTC; CDR3: CSVELAGGKPFSYNEQFF
D: .; size: few; J: TRBJ2-5; length: 15; V: TRBV19; DNA: TGTGCCAGTAGTAAGGCAGGGGGAGGGCAAGAGACCCAGTACTTC; CDR3: CASSKAGGGQETQYF
D: .; size: .; J: TRBJ2-2; length: 13; V: TRBV6-6; DNA: TGTGCCAGCAGTGTTATGCACACCGGGGAGCTGTTTTTT; CDR3: CASSVMHTGELFF
D: TRBD1; size: .; J: TRBJ1-1; length: 16; V: TRBV27; DNA: TGTGCCAGCAGACGAAGACACCGGGACAGGGATACTGAAGCTTTCTTT; CDR3: CASRRRHRDRDTEAFF
D: .; size: few; J: TRBJ2-1; length: 15; V: TRBV6-1; DNA: TGTGCCAGCAGTGAATGGCGGGGAGCGGACAATGAGCAGTTCTTC; CDR3: CASSEWRGADNEQFF
D: .; size: few; J: TRBJ1-3; length: 12; V: TRBV2; DNA: TGTGCCAGCAGTGAGCCTAGAAACACCATATATTTT; CDR3: CASSEPRNTIYF
D: TRBD2; size: .; J: TRBJ2-1; length: 16; V: TRBV15; DNA: TGTGCCACCAGGAATATAGCGGGAGGCTCCTACAATGAGCAGTTCTTC; CDR3: CATRNIAGGSYNEQFF
D: .; size: .; J: TRBJ1-2; length: 15; V: TRBV5-1; DNA: TGCGCCAGCAGCTTGGGGACAGCCCCGGCTAATGGCTACACCTTC; CDR3: CASSLGTAPANGYTF
D: .; size: .; J: TRBJ2-7; length: 13; V: TRBV5-4; DNA: TGTGCCAGCAGCCCAAACATCGGCTACGAGCAGTACTTC; CDR3: CASSPNIGYEQYF